This T cell receptor beta chain came from a study of cytomegalovirus exposure and HLA in healthy donors. In the PCR, 60 Vbeta and 13 Jbeta primers were used. Using immunoSEQ multiplex PCR, the repertoire was profiled, and TCRdb retains in-frame clones only, with some absent. In the table there are 50,000 to 75,000 clones, about 83% of which are singletons. The V segment lost 5 bases and the J segment 8 bases; nucleotides outside the gene matches: 7. This CDR3 spans 14 amino acids. CDR1 and CDR2 from the germline V gene are MNHEY and SMNVEV (reference sequence). The sequenced sample consisted of PBMCs. The gene calls are TRBV27 and TRBJ2-4; 9 bases agree with TRBD1. The receptor's source is a human donor in good health. Written as DNA, the CDR3 is TGTGCCAGCAGTCCCACACGGACAGGGGACATTCAGTACTTC. This codes for CASSPTRTGDIQYF.